The source of this T cell receptor beta chain is a study of shared clonotypes between healthy human individuals. The assay was run at deep level. In the authors' methods: ImmunoSEQ output lacked quality scores and full-length reads, limiting matched filtering. Libraries were prepared by immunoSEQ multiplex PCR; TCRdb keeps only in-frame clonotypes and omits some of them. That table furnishes V, J and clone size, whereas the DNA furnished D and trimming. This table holds 1,100,000 or so clones, around 78% found once. From germline, CDR1 is SGDLS and CDR2 YYNGEE. The CDR3 loop spans 17 amino acids. This clone was detected once. Its antigen is unknown. Germline is not matched at one junction end, which may reflect a read error. Study-wide results and caveats: Expectations were that clonotype sharing among donors would be affected by sequencing depth.

The chain recombines TRBV9 with TRBJ2-3, with 8 bases that match TRBD2. The sequencing input was memory CD4+ T cells from PBMCs. Subset of the sample: CD45RA-negative fraction. The TCR was taken from a man aged 18-30 years in good health. Some clones in this sample may be carry-over from other donors' samples. The CDR3: CASSVRGAGAFADTQCF. CDR3 nucleotide sequence: TGTGCCAGCAGCGTAAGGGGAGCGGGAGCTTTTGCAGATACGCAGTGTTTT.